This T cell receptor beta chain was found in a study of CD4 T cells in relation to SARS-CoV-2 and coronaviruses. Worth noting for this clone: Its specificity is unknown.

The length of the CDR3 is 14 residues. Per the germline V gene, CDR1 is LGHDT and CDR2 is YNNKEL (reference sequence). The ends were cut back, 3 bases at V and 0 bases at J, with 6 bases in the middle. Uncultured naive and memory CD4+ T cells supplied DNA for deep TCR-beta sequencing. Only in-frame clones appear in the TCRdb table, and some are missing; sequencing was by immunoSEQ multiplex PCR. The data contain 37,000 or so clones, around 85% of them singletons. Study-wide results and caveats: In approximately 71% of donors, memory CD4+ clonotypes crossrecognized SARS-CoV-2 and at least one common cold coronavirus spike. No crossreactivity against non-spike viral proteins was tested here.

This clonotype was sampled from an adult with COVID-19. Sequenced: memory CD4+ T cells from PBMCs. This chain uses TRBV3-1 (or the pseudogene TRBV3-2) with TRBJ1-5; D perhaps matches TRBD1 (5 bases). The chain's CDR3 is CASSQRGSNQPQHF. The CDR3 nucleotides read TGTGCCAGCAGCCAGAGGGGTAGCAATCAGCCCCAGCATTTT.